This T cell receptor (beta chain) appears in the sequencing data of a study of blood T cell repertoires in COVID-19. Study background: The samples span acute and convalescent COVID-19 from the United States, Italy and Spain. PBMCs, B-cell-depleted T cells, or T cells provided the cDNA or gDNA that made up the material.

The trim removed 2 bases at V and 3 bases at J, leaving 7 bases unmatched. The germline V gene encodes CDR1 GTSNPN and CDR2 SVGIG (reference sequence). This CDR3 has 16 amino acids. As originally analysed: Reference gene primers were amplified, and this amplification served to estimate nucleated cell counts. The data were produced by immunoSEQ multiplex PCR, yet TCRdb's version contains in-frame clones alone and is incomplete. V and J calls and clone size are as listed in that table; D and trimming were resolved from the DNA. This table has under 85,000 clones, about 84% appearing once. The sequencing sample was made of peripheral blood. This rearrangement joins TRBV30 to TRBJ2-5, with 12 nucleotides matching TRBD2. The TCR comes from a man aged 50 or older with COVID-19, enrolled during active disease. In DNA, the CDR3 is TGTGCCTGGAGTAGGGGCTCTAGCGGGGGGGAAGAGACCCAGTACTTC. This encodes CAWSRGSSGGEETQYF.